One and the same sample provided the 3 T cell receptor beta chains below, sequenced in a study of cytomegalovirus exposure and HLA in healthy donors. PCR primers comprised 60 Vbeta and 13 Jbeta primers. Only in-frame clones appear in the TCRdb table, and some are missing; sequencing was by immunoSEQ multiplex PCR. The profile shows tens of thousands of clones, 81% of them singletons. The source material was PBMCs. These receptors originate from a girl between 2 and 10 years old in good health and CMV-seropositive.

V gene TRBV6-5 combines with J gene TRBJ1-4, with 9 bases identical to TRBD1. V lost 4 bases and J lost 6; bases outside the gene matches: 3. Germline-derived CDR1 and CDR2 are MNHEY and SVGAGI. The CDR3 extends over 14 amino acids. As DNA, the CDR3 is TGTGCCAGCAGTTTGACAGGGGGTTATGAAAAACTGTTTTTT. This encodes CASSLTGGYEKLFF.

This chain connects TRBV13 to TRBJ2-3; the D is unclear. Germline assignment: CDR1 PRHDT and CDR2 FYEKMQ (reference sequence). The V end lost 5 bases, the J end lost 0 bases, and 21 bases lay between the germline ends. The CDR3 extends over 18 amino acids. CDR3 in DNA: TGTGCCAGCAGCCTATCACCGACACTTAGGTTCAGCACAGATACGCAGTATTTT. Protein sequence: CASSLSPTLRFSTDTQYF.

The chain is built from TRBV15 and TRBJ1-1, with TRBD1 as a possible D gene (6 bases). The CDR3 extends over 14 amino acids. V was shortened by 4 bases and J by 5 bases, with 14 bases between the two germline ends. Germline-derived CDR1 and CDR2 are LNHNV and YYDKDF (reference sequence). This CDR3 reads CATSKKKQGTEAFF. The CDR3 coding sequence is TGTGCCACCAGCAAAAAGAAACAGGGAACTGAAGCTTTCTTT. The full variable domain, with the rest looked up from reference TRBV15 and TRBJ1-1, is DAMVIQNPRYQVTQFGKPVTLSCSQTLNHNVMYWYQQKSSQAPKLLFHYYDKDFNNEADTPDNFQSRRPNTSFCFLDIRSPGLGDTAMYLCATSKKKQGTEAFFGQGTRLTVV.